Listed here are 5 T cell receptor beta chains from one sample, sequenced in a study of blood T cell repertoires in COVID-19. Sequencing used immunoSEQ multiplex PCR; TCRdb keeps in-frame clones, though not all of them. The data show 200,000 to 250,000 clones, with 80% seen just once and under 8.5% held by the top ten. Sequenced sample: peripheral blood. The receptors here all came from a woman between 65 and 79 years old with acute or convalescent COVID-19.

This clone occurred a few times. The V and J genes are TRBV10-3 and TRBJ2-2; no clear D gene. Deletions cut 5 bases from V and 3 bases from J, with 4 bases between. CDR1 is ENHRY and CDR2 is SYGVKD in the germline V gene. CDR3 length: 12 amino acids. DNA for the CDR3: TGTGCCATCAGTCGAGACACCGGGGAGCTGTTTTTT. Protein: CAISRDTGELFF.

This clone was picked up a small number of times. The chain employs TRBV14 and TRBJ1-2; 9 bases agree with TRBD1. CDR3 length: 14 amino acids. Germline V gene lookup returns CDR1 SGHDN and CDR2 FVKESK. The V segment lost 4 bases and the J segment 8 bases; nucleotides outside the gene matches: 8. CDR3 amino acids: CASSPGTGIAGYTF. The CDR3 coding sequence is TGTGCCAGCAGCCCCGGGACAGGGATCGCGGGCTACACCTTC.

This sequence joins TRBV27 and TRBJ2-7, with a possible D match to TRBD1 (6 bases). The CDR3 loop spans 13 amino acids. The ends were cut back, 10 bases at V and 3 bases at J, with 16 bases in the middle. Germline V gene sequence: CDR1 MNHEY, CDR2 SMNVEV (reference sequence). This CDR3 is CAIDRPALYEQYF. Written as DNA, the CDR3 is TGTGCCATCGACAGGCCTGCCCTCTACGAGCAGTACTTC.

The chain employs TRBV10-3 and TRBJ2-7; 7 nucleotides line up with TRBD2. This CDR3 has 14 amino acids. The V and J ends lost 0 bases and 7 bases, in that order; junction bases with no gene match: 6. Per the germline V gene, CDR1 is ENHRY and CDR2 is SYGVKD. CDR3 bases: TGTGCCATCAGTGAGTCTCGCGGGGGTGGGGAGCAGTACTTC. Its translation: CAISESRGGGEQYF.

The rearrangement links TRBV11-2 to TRBJ2-1; the D is unclear. The CDR3 totals 13 residues. Germline lookup yields CDR1 SGHAT and CDR2 FQNNGV. Trimming pared 3 bases from V and 12 bases from J, leaving 15 bases between. CDR3 amino acids: CASSFTQLNRQFF. Here the CDR3 DNA reads TGTGCCAGCAGCTTCACCCAACTCAATAGGCAGTTCTTC. Filled out from reference TRBV11-2 and TRBJ2-1, the complete variable domain reads EAGVAQSPRYKIIEKRQSVAFWCNPISGHATLYWYQQILGQGPKLLIQFQNNGVVDDSQLPKDRFSAERLKGVDSTLKIQPAKLEDSAVYLCASSFTQLNRQFFGPGTRLTVL.